Following are 18 T cell receptor beta chains from one sample sequenced in a study of cytomegalovirus exposure and HLA in healthy donors. The PCR employed 60 Vbeta primers together with 13 Jbeta primers. Data came from immunoSEQ multiplex PCR; TCRdb stores just in-frame clones and leaves some out. The data hold more than 90,000 clones, with roughly 79% observed a single time. The sample was PBMCs. The receptors derive from a woman aged 70-85 years in good health and CMV-seropositive.

The genes are TRBV30 and TRBJ2-3, with D unclear. V shed 3 bases and J shed 0 bases, with 16 bases lying between them. The length of the CDR3 is 16 residues. Germline CDR1 is GTSNPN and CDR2 is SVGIG (reference sequence). The CDR3: CAWSQYRRSSTDTQYF. CDR3 DNA: TGTGCCTGGAGCCAATATCGGCGGAGCAGCACAGATACGCAGTATTTT.

The chain recombines TRBV11-2 with TRBJ1-1, with TRBD1 as a possible D gene (5 bases). This CDR3 spans 13 amino acids. Trimming took off 6 bases at V and 1 base at J, with 9 bases between the two ends. Germline values: CDR1 SGHAT, CDR2 FQNNGV. DNA for the CDR3: TGTGCCAGCAGTTTACAGGAGAACACTGAAGCTTTCTTT. Translated: CASSLQENTEAFF.

This sequence joins TRBV5-6 and TRBJ2-2; TRBD2 might be the D (6 bases). Germline CDR1 and CDR2: SGHDT and YYEEEE. CDR3 length: 16 amino acids. V lost 2 bases and J lost 4, with 15 bases in between. The CDR3 nucleotides are TGTGCCAGCAGCTTCCACTGGCCCGGGGGCACCGGGGAGCTGTTTTTT. Translation: CASSFHWPGGTGELFF. Full variable domain (rest looked up from reference TRBV5-6 and TRBJ2-2): DAGVTQSPTHLIKTRGQQVTLRCSPKSGHDTVSWYQQALGQGPQFIFQYYEEEERQRGNFPDRFSGHQFPNYSSELNVNALLLGDSALYLCASSFHWPGGTGELFFGEGSRLTVL.

This chain joins TRBV7-3 and TRBJ2-1; TRBD2 aligns across 9 bases. Per the germline V gene, CDR1 is SGHTA and CDR2 is FQGTGA. J gave up 6 bases and V 5 bases, and 11 bases lay outside the gene matches. This CDR3 contains 16 residues. CDR3 in amino acids: CASSPQAGTSRNEQFF. CDR3 DNA sequence: TGTGCCAGCAGCCCCCAGGCGGGGACTAGCCGCAATGAGCAGTTCTTC.

This clone was observed a handful of times. The chain employs TRBV4-3 and TRBJ2-6; 8 bases map to TRBD1. The V segment lost 7 bases and the J segment 4 bases; nucleotides outside the gene matches: 9. The CDR3 runs 16 residues. Germline lookup yields CDR1 LGHNA and CDR2 YSLEER. The CDR3 loop reads CASTAGGATGANVLTF. CDR3 DNA sequence: TGCGCCAGCACCGCAGGGGGCGCTACCGGGGCCAACGTCCTGACTTTC.

The chain combines TRBV27 with TRBJ2-5; tentative D call: TRBD2 (7 bases). CDR1 is MNHEY and CDR2 is SMNVEV in the germline V gene (reference sequence). CDR3 length: 15 amino acids. V dropped 7 bases and J dropped 6 bases, with 21 bases sitting between them. CDR3 sequence reads: CASTPGGAASKTQYF. The CDR3 DNA is TGTGCCAGCACCCCTGGGGGGGCCGCGTCAAAGACCCAGTACTTC.

The chain employs TRBV10-2 and TRBJ2-5, with TRBD1 matching over 8 bases. Judging by the DNA end, TRBJ2-7 fits better; the J call may be wrong. There are 13 residues in the CDR3. CDR1 and CDR2 (germline): WSHSY, SAAADI. The DNA of the CDR3 is TGCGCCAGCAGCAGGGGGCCGGACTACGAGCAGTACTTC. It codes for CASSRGPDYEQYF.

The chain is built from TRBV7-2 and TRBJ1-5; no clear D gene. Trimming removed 5 bases from V and 9 bases from J, with 11 bases in between. The germline CDR1 and CDR2 sequences are SGHTA and FQGNSA. The CDR3 consists of 12 residues. This CDR3 is CASSDRFGPQHF. The CDR3 DNA follows: TGTGCCAGCAGCGATCGGTTCGGGCCCCAGCATTTT. The entire variable domain, with the rest obtained from reference TRBV7-2 and TRBJ1-5, is as follows: GAGVSQSPSNKVTEKGKDVELRCDPISGHTALYWYRQSLGQGLEFLIYFQGNSAPDKSGLPSDRFSAERTGGSVSTLTIQRTQQEDSAVYLCASSDRFGPQHFGDGTRLSIL.

This clone was recorded once. The chain joins TRBV5-1 to TRBJ1-3, with 7 positions matching TRBD1. Germline V gene lookup returns CDR1 SGHRS and CDR2 YFSETQ. This CDR3 is built from 14 residues. V trimming: 4 bases; J trimming: 4 bases; junction bases outside the gene matches: 5. In nucleotides, the CDR3 is TGCGCCAGCAGCCCCAGGGGGTTCGGAAACACCATATATTTT. It codes for CASSPRGFGNTIYF. The full variable domain, its missing parts supplied by reference TRBV5-1 and TRBJ1-3, is KAGVTQTPRYLIKTRGQQVTLSCSPISGHRSVSWYQQTPGQGLQFLFEYFSETQRNKGNFPGRFSGRQFSNSRSEMNVSTLELGDSALYLCASSPRGFGNTIYFGEGSWLTVV.

Judged by abundance, this clone is medium-sized. V is TRBV4-3 and J is TRBJ1-1; weak D call: TRBD1 (5 bases). The CDR3 totals 14 residues. V was cut by 4 bases and J by 1 base, with 10 bases left in between. Germline V CDR1 and CDR2: LGHNA, YSLEER. For the CDR3, the DNA is TGCGCCAGCAGCCGAGACAGAGGGAACACTGAAGCTTTCTTT. It yields the protein CASSRDRGNTEAFF.

The chain joins TRBV14 to TRBJ2-7; tentative D call: TRBD1 (5 bases). Trimming removed 4 bases from V and 7 bases from J, with 14 bases in between. The CDR3 extends over 13 amino acids. Looked up from germline, CDR1 is SGHDN and CDR2 is FVKESK. CDR3 DNA: TGTGCCAGCAGCCTGACAGTCTTTAGTGAGCAGTACTTC. It specifies CASSLTVFSEQYF.

The chain carries TRBV5-4 and TRBJ1-3; weak D call: TRBD1 (5 bases). Germline V lookup: CDR1 SGHNT, CDR2 YYREEE (reference sequence). Trimming shortened V by 1 base and J by 2 bases, and 10 bases separated the two germline ends. The CDR3 has 15 amino acids. CDR3 sequence: CASSLLGGTGNTIYF. In DNA, the CDR3 is TGTGCCAGCAGCTTGTTGGGGGGAACTGGAAACACCATATATTTT. The entire variable domain, with the rest obtained from reference TRBV5-4 and TRBJ1-3, is as follows: ETGVTQSPTHLIKTRGQQVTLRCSSQSGHNTVSWYQQALGQGPQFIFQYYREEENGRGNFPPRFSGLQFPNYSSELNVNALELDDSALYLCASSLLGGTGNTIYFGEGSWLTVV.

In this sample, this clone turned up once. The chain couples TRBV18 to TRBJ2-5; possible D gene TRBD1, 5 bases. This CDR3 region has 16 residues. V was cut by 5 bases and J by 5 bases, with 21 bases left in between. Germline loops: CDR1 KGHSH, CDR2 LQKENI. The CDR3 spells CASSTQAGLSGETQYF. In nucleotides, the CDR3 is TGTGCCAGCTCAACGCAAGCAGGGTTATCAGGCGAGACCCAGTACTTC. Full variable domain (remainder filled in from reference TRBV18 and TRBJ2-5): NAGVMQNPRHLVRRRGQEARLRCSPMKGHSHVYWYRQLPEEGLKFMVYLQKENIIDESGMPKERFSAEFPKEGPSILRIQQVVRGDSAAYFCASSTQAGLSGETQYFGPGTRLLVL.

The CDR3 sequence: CASGFTGHATNEKLFF. DNA of the CDR3: TGTGCTAGTGGTTTTACAGGACATGCAACTAATGAAAAACTGTTTTTT. The chain combines TRBV12-5 with TRBJ1-4; TRBD1 might be the D (5 bases). This CDR3 comprises 16 residues. V gave up 3 bases and J gave up 0 bases, with 11 bases separating them. Germline loops: CDR1 LGHNT, CDR2 FRNRAP.

The chain carries TRBV5-1 and TRBJ2-7, with 8 bases matching TRBD2. The CDR3 is 15 amino acids. Germline-derived CDR1 and CDR2 are SGHRS and YFSETQ. Trimming took 4 bases from V and 5 from J; bases not matched to a gene: 11. As DNA, the CDR3 is TGCGCCAGCAGCACCGGAGCGGGAGACGTCCACGAGCAGTACTTC. This codes for CASSTGAGDVHEQYF.

This chain links TRBV7-2 with TRBJ1-2, with 8 bases that match TRBD1. J was trimmed by 2 bases and V by 7 bases; bases with no gene match: 3. This CDR3 is 13 amino acids long. Germline CDR1 SGHTA, CDR2 FQGNSA. CDR3 nucleotide sequence: TGTGCCAGCACCCGGACAGGGAACTATGGCTACACCTTC. This translates into CASTRTGNYGYTF.

The gene calls are TRBV28 and TRBJ1-2; D is perhaps TRBD1 (6 bases). CDR1 is MDHEN, CDR2 SYDVKM, per germline. The ends were cut back, 5 bases at V and 4 bases at J, with 20 bases in the middle. The CDR3 extends over 16 amino acids. CDR3 DNA sequence: TGTGCCAGCAGTGCCCTCGTGACAGGCCTTCTCTATGGCTACACCTTC. Its translation: CASSALVTGLLYGYTF.

V usage is TRBV23-1 and J usage is TRBJ2-7, with TRBD2 matching 8 bases. TRBV23-1 is designated an ORF whose function remains uncertain. The CDR3 is made up of 20 amino acids. Losses at the gene ends were 7 bases for V and 4 bases for J; bases not matched to a gene: 27. CDR3 sequence: CASNWKISLGLGREEYEQYF. As DNA, the CDR3 is TGCGCCAGCAACTGGAAAATCAGTTTGGGGTTGGGGCGGGAGGAGTACGAGCAGTACTTC.